The 28 T cell receptor beta chains in this list originate from one sample, sequenced in a study of cytomegalovirus exposure and HLA in healthy donors. 13 Jbeta primers and 60 Vbeta primers were used for the PCR. This table comes from immunoSEQ multiplex PCR, and its TCRdb copy is limited to in-frame clones, with some not included. The sample carries 150,000 to 200,000 clones, less than 90% recorded once. The sample was PBMCs. The origin of the receptors is a woman younger than 35 in good health and CMV-seronegative.

J is TRBJ2-2 and V is TRBV6-5; D possibly corresponds to TRBD2 (6 bases). The CDR3 is 15 residues long. Germline values: CDR1 MNHEY, CDR2 SVGAGI. V gave up 7 bases and J gave up 6 bases, with 18 bases separating them. The CDR3 here is CASNPGGQVSGELFF. CDR3 in DNA: TGTGCCAGCAACCCCGGGGGTCAGGTATCCGGGGAGCTGTTTTTT.

V and J are TRBV28 and TRBJ2-1; TRBD2 matches 9 bases. The germline gives CDR1 MDHEN, CDR2 SYDVKM. After removal of 2 bases from V and 7 bases from J, the junction contained 9 bases not matched to a gene. This CDR3 is 16 amino acids long. The CDR3 region has the DNA TGTGCCAGCAGTTTAGGGGCGGGGGGGCTAGGTAATGAGCAGTTCTTC. This translates into CASSLGAGGLGNEQFF.

V is TRBV29-1 and J is TRBJ2-3, with a possible D match to TRBD2 (6 bases). Germline V gives CDR1 SQVTM, CDR2 ANQGSEA. V lost 6 bases and J 6 bases, leaving 19 bases between the germline ends. This CDR3 region has 14 residues. CDR3 amino acids: CSVRAGRLGDTQYF. The CDR3 nucleotides are TGCAGCGTCCGTGCAGGGAGGTTAGGCGATACGCAGTATTTT.

J is TRBJ1-1 and V is TRBV28; 11 positions match TRBD1. This CDR3 is built from 19 residues. Germline V gene sequence: CDR1 MDHEN, CDR2 SYDVKM. V shed 8 bases, J shed 6 bases, and the junction held 23 bases outside the gene matches. The CDR3 DNA follows: TGTGCCAGCGCGGCGGACAGGGGGCTAAGCAAGCCCACCGTCCCTGAAGCTTTCTTT. Encoded protein: CASAADRGLSKPTVPEAFF. The whole variable domain, filled in from reference TRBV28 and TRBJ1-1, reads DVKVTQSSRYLVKRTGEKVFLECVQDMDHENMFWYRQDPGLGLRLIYFSYDVKMKEKGDIPEGYSVSREKKERFSLILESASTNQTSMYLCASAADRGLSKPTVPEAFFGQGTRLTVV.

The V and J genes are TRBV28 and TRBJ1-2, with 11 bases identical to TRBD1. This CDR3 region has 16 residues. The germline V gene has CDR1 MDHEN and CDR2 SYDVKM. The V and J ends lost 5 bases and 4 bases, in that order; junction bases with no gene match: 9. CDR3 nucleotides: TGTGCCAGCAGTGTAAACCCCGGGACAGGGGGCTATGGCTACACCTTC. This translates into CASSVNPGTGGYGYTF.

This chain uses TRBV6-1 with TRBJ1-4; TRBD1 agrees at 10 bases. The CDR3 is 14 residues long. CDR1 MNHNS and CDR2 SASEGT come from the germline V gene. The junction had 5 bases not matched to a gene; V was cut back by 6 bases and J by 7 bases. CDR3 loop: CASSRTGGFEKLFF. The CDR3 DNA sequence: TGTGCCAGCAGCCGGACAGGGGGTTTTGAAAAACTGTTTTTT.

J is TRBJ1-2 and V is TRBV28; D remains ambiguous. There are 12 residues in the CDR3. The germline gives CDR1 MDHEN, CDR2 SYDVKM. V shed 6 bases and J shed 5 bases, with 10 bases lying between them. The chain's CDR3 is CASSLQEYGYTF. The CDR3 region has the DNA TGTGCCAGCAGCCTCCAGGAATATGGCTACACCTTC.

The rearrangement uses TRBV18 and TRBJ1-1; 10 positions agree with TRBD1. The CDR3 is 17 residues long. Germline V CDR1 and CDR2: KGHSH, LQKENI. J was trimmed by 2 bases and V by 1 base; bases with no gene match: 7. The CDR3 DNA sequence: TGTGCCAGCTCACCACTGGGGACAGGGGCCAGCAACACTGAAGCTTTCTTT. It codes for CASSPLGTGASNTEAFF.

The rearrangement links TRBV27 to TRBJ2-7, with 9 bases identical to TRBD1. With V trimmed by 3 bases and J by 6 bases, 6 bases remained unmatched. Per the germline V gene, CDR1 is MNHEY and CDR2 is SMNVEV (reference sequence). The CDR3 is 14 amino acids. The CDR3 DNA sequence: TGTGCCAGCAGTTTTGGGACAGGGCTAGGCGAGCAGTACTTC. It yields the protein CASSFGTGLGEQYF.

The chain has TRBV27 and TRBJ1-4, with TRBD1 identical over 11 bases. Germline lookup yields CDR1 MNHEY and CDR2 SMNVEV (reference sequence). This CDR3 contains 13 residues. Trimming removed 2 bases from V and 10 bases from J; junction bases left unmatched: 0. For the CDR3, the DNA is TGTGCCAGCAGTTTAGGGACAGGGGGAAAACTGTTTTTT. Translating gives CASSLGTGGKLFF.

DNA of the CDR3: TGTGCCGTCCCGGGTCTTTACGCATGGCCCCAGCATTTT. Amino acid sequence: CAVPGLYAWPQHF. The rearrangement joins TRBV7-3 to TRBJ1-5; unclear D gene. V was clipped by 11 bases and J by 9 bases, with 20 bases between them. The CDR3 is 13 residues long. From germline, CDR1 is SGHTA and CDR2 FQGTGA.

The chain joins TRBV14 to TRBJ1-4; TRBD1 is a possible D gene (6 bases). Germline V gene data show CDR1 as SGHDN and CDR2 as FVKESK. Trimming took off 6 bases at V and 5 bases at J, with 13 bases between the two ends. This CDR3 is 14 amino acids long. CDR3 nucleotide sequence: TGTGCCAGCAGTCCGGACAGCGCGAATGAAAAACTGTTTTTT. Translating gives CASSPDSANEKLFF.

The rearrangement uses TRBV7-8 and TRBJ2-4; D might be TRBD2 (5 bases). The CDR3 covers 13 residues. V dropped 5 bases and J dropped 8 bases, with 13 bases sitting between them. Germline values: CDR1 SGHVS, CDR2 FQNEAQ. CDR3 coding DNA: TGTGCCAGCAGCGCCGACATGGGAGACATTCAGTACTTC. Translating gives CASSADMGDIQYF.

This rearrangement joins TRBV7-9 to TRBJ1-2; 9 bases align to TRBD1. Looked up from germline, CDR1 is SEHNR and CDR2 is FQNEAQ (reference sequence). V lost 4 bases to trimming and J lost 4 bases; unmatched junction nucleotides: 10. CDR3 length equals 16 residues. The CDR3 here is CASSSNHRGQLYGYTF. DNA for the CDR3: TGTGCCAGCAGCTCAAACCACAGGGGGCAACTCTATGGCTACACCTTC.

In this sample, this clone turned up once. This chain connects TRBV9 to TRBJ2-5; 7 bases are shared with TRBD2. The DNA end is a closer match to TRBJ2-7, so the J assignment may be wrong. Germline V CDR1 and CDR2: SGDLS, YYNGEE. The CDR3 totals 13 residues. The CDR3 DNA sequence: TGTGCCAGCAGCGGGCTAGCGGACTACGAGCAGTACTTC. Amino acid sequence: CASSGLADYEQYF.

The CDR3, as DNA: TGTGCCAGCAGCTTATATGGGGCGCGGGACGAGCAGTACTTC. Its protein product is CASSLYGARDEQYF. This chain uses TRBV7-8 with TRBJ2-5, with D perhaps matching TRBD1 or TRBD2 (5 bases each). The J call may be wrong; the DNA end is better matched by TRBJ2-7. CDR1 is SGHVS and CDR2 is FQNEAQ in the germline V gene. The length of the CDR3 is 14 residues.

A single count supports this clone. CDR3 in amino acids: CASSPTGTGNTEAFF. In nucleotides, the CDR3 is TGTGCCAGCTCCCCTACCGGGACAGGGAACACTGAAGCTTTCTTT. The chain uses TRBV18 and TRBJ1-1, with TRBD1 matching over 8 bases. The CDR3 loop spans 15 amino acids. The J segment lost 1 base and the V segment lost 6 bases, leaving 7 bases of the junction unmatched. Germline assignment: CDR1 KGHSH and CDR2 LQKENI.

This chain uses TRBV4-1 with TRBJ2-2; 14 nucleotides line up with TRBD2. J lost 0 bases, V lost 4 bases, and 7 bases had no gene match. The V gene's germline CDR1 is MGHRA and CDR2 YSYEKL. The CDR3 contains 19 residues. The CDR3 DNA reads TGCGCCAGCAGCCCTCGGACTAGCGGGAGGACATCGAACACCGGGGAGCTGTTTTTT. As protein: CASSPRTSGRTSNTGELFF.

The chain is built from TRBV6-4 and TRBJ1-1; D not resolved. From germline, CDR1 is MRHNA and CDR2 SNTAGT. Trimming removed 3 bases from V and 0 bases from J, with 5 bases in between. The CDR3 length is 13 residues. This CDR3 is CASSEQLNTEAFF. CDR3 DNA sequence: TGTGCCAGCAGTGAACAGCTGAACACTGAAGCTTTCTTT.

This chain connects TRBV7-2 to TRBJ1-5; 8 nucleotides agree with TRBD1. CDR3 size: 16 residues. Germline V CDR1 and CDR2: SGHTA, FQGNSA. V was clipped by 5 bases and J by 7 bases; unmatched bases: 13. CDR3: CASSRYPGQVGQPQHF. The CDR3 region has the DNA TGTGCCAGCAGCCGTTACCCGGGACAGGTAGGCCAGCCCCAGCATTTT.

The gene calls are TRBV7-2 and TRBJ2-3; D may be TRBD2 (5 bases). Trimming took off 3 bases at V and 5 bases at J, with 9 bases between the two ends. CDR1 SGHTA and CDR2 FQGNSA come from the germline V gene. This CDR3 region has 13 residues. DNA for the CDR3: TGTGCCAGCAGCTTCGGAGGCATAGATACGCAGTATTTT. This codes for CASSFGGIDTQYF.

This chain links TRBV19 with TRBJ1-1, with D tentatively TRBD1 (5 bases). The V end lost 6 bases, the J end lost 5 bases, and 16 bases lay between the germline ends. Germline loops: CDR1 LNHDA, CDR2 SQIVND (reference sequence). The CDR3 is 14 residues long. The CDR3 bases are TGTGCCAGTAGCCAGATGGGGGGTGGAACTGAAGCTTTCTTT. This sequence encodes CASSQMGGGTEAFF.

This chain links TRBV4-1 with TRBJ1-5; perhaps TRBD1 as D (6 bases). Deletions cut 0 bases from V and 6 bases from J, with 15 bases between. Germline V lookup: CDR1 MGHRA, CDR2 YSYEKL. CDR3 length: 16 amino acids. In DNA, the CDR3 is TGCGCCAGCAGCCAAGAAGGGGGTCAGGGAAGTCAGCCCCAGCATTTT. This translates into CASSQEGGQGSQPQHF.

V and J are TRBV6-5 and TRBJ2-3; possible D gene TRBD1, 5 bases. The CDR3 consists of 13 residues. Germline CDR1 and CDR2: MNHEY and SVGAGI. V was trimmed by 11 bases and J by 5 bases, leaving 17 bases between them. The DNA of the CDR3 is TGTGCCGCCTACCGTCAGGGCCGAGATACGCAGTATTTT. Its protein product is CAAYRQGRDTQYF.

V usage is TRBV6-1 and J usage is TRBJ1-5; D perhaps matches TRBD1 (5 bases). Looked up from germline, CDR1 is MNHNS and CDR2 is SASEGT. The CDR3 length is 13 residues. With 7 bases removed from V and 0 bases from J, the gap between germline ends came to 7 bases. The CDR3 region is CASTRDSNQPQHF. CDR3 DNA sequence: TGTGCCAGCACCAGGGATAGCAATCAGCCCCAGCATTTT.

The chain recombines TRBV2 with TRBJ2-3, with TRBD2 matching 8 bases. The junction had 1 base not matched to a gene; V was cut back by 5 bases and J by 0 bases. CDR3 length equals 14 residues. The V gene's germline CDR1 is SNHLY and CDR2 FYNNEI. The CDR3 nucleotides read TGTGCCAGCAGTCCTAGCGGGAGCACAGATACGCAGTATTTT. It specifies CASSPSGSTDTQYF.

Turning to this clone: At one boundary the junction diverges from the germline segment, which might be a read error. The chain has TRBV10-3 and TRBJ2-7, with D possibly being TRBD1 (5 bases). Germline CDR1 reads ENHRY; CDR2 reads SYGVKD. The CDR3 extends over 13 amino acids. The CDR3 DNA sequence: TGTGCCATCCGTGAAGGGGAAAGATACGAGCAGTACTTC. Translation gives CAIREGERYEQYF.

The V and J genes are TRBV11-2 and TRBJ2-3, with D maybe TRBD2 (6 bases). The germline V gene has CDR1 SGHAT and CDR2 FQNNGV. The CDR3 contains 15 residues. Between the trimmed V and J ends, which lost 6 bases and 2 bases, there was a span of 15 bases. The CDR3 DNA is TGTGCCAGCAGTCCCCGGGGAGGCTACACAGATACGCAGTATTTT. Translated: CASSPRGGYTDTQYF.